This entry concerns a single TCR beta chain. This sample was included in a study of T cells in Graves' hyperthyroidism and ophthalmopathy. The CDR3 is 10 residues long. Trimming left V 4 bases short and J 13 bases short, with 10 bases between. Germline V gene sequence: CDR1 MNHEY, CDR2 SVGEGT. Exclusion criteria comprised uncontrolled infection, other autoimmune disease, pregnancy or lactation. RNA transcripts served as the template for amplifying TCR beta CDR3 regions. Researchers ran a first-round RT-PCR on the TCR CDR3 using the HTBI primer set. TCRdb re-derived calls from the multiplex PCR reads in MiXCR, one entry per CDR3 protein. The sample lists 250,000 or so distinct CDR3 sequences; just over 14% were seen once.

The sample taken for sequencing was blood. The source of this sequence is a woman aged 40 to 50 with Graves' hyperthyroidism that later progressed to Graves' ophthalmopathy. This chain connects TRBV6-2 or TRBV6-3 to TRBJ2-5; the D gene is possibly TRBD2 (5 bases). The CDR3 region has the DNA TGTGCCAGCAGTTGGACTGCCCTGTACTTC. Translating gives CASSWTALYF.